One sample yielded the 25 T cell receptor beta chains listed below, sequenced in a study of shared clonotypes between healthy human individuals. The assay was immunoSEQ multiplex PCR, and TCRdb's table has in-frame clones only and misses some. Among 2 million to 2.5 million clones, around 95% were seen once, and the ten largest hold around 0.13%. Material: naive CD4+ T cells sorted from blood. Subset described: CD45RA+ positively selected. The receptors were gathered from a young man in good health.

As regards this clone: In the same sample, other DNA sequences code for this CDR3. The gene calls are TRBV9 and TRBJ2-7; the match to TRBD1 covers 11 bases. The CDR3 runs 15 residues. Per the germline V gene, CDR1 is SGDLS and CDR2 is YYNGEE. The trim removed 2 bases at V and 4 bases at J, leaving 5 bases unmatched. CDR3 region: CASSVSGTGGYEQYF. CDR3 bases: TGTGCCAGCAGCGTTTCCGGGACAGGGGGATACGAGCAGTACTTC.

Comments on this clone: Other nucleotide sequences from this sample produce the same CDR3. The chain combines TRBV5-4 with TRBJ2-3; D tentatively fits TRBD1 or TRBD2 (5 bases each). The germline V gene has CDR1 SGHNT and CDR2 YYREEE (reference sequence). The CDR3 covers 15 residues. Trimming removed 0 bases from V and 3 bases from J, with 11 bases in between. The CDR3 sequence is CASSLGGAGTDTQYF. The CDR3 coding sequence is TGTGCCAGCAGCTTGGGTGGGGCGGGTACAGATACGCAGTATTTT.

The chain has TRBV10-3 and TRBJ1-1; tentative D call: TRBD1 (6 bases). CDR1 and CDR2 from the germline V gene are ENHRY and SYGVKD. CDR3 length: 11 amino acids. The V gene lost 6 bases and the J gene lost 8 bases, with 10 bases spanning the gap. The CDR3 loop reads CAISPGQEAFF. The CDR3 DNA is TGTGCCATCAGCCCCGGACAGGAAGCTTTCTTT.

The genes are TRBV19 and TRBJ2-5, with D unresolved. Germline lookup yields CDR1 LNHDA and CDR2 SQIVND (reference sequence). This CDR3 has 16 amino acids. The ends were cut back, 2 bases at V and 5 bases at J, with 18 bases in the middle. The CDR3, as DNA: TGTGCCAGTAGTATACGTCTGGCCCTCAGGCAGGAGACCCAGTACTTC. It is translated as CASSIRLALRQETQYF. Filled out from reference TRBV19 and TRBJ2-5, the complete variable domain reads DGGITQSPKYLFRKEGQNVTLSCEQNLNHDAMYWYRQDPGQGLRLIYYSQIVNDFQKGDIAEGYSVSREKKESFPLTVTSAQKNPTAFYLCASSIRLALRQETQYFGPGTRLLVL.

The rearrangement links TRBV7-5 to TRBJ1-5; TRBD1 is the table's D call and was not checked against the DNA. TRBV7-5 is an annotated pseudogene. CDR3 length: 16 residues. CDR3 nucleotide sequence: TGTGCCAGAAGCTTAGCGCTTCGGTCAGGGAATCAGCCCCAGCATTTT. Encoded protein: CARSLALRSGNQPQHF.

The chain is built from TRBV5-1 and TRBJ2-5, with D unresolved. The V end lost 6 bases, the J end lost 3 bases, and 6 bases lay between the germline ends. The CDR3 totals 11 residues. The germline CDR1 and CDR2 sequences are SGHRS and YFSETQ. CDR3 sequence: CASTSEETQYF. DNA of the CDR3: TGCGCCAGCACCTCAGAAGAGACCCAGTACTTC.

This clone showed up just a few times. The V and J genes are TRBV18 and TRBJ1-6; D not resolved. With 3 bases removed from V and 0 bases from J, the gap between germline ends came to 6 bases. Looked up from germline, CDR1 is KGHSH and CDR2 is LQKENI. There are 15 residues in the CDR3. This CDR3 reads CASSPIDSYNSPLHF. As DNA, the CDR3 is TGTGCCAGCTCACCGATTGACTCCTATAATTCACCCCTCCACTTT.

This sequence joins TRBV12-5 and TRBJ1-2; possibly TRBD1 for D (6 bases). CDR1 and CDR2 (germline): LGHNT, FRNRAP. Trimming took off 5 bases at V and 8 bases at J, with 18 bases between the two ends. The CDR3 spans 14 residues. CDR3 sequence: CASGGSGGASGYTF. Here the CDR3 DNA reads TGTGCTAGTGGTGGATCCGGGGGCGCGAGCGGCTACACCTTC.

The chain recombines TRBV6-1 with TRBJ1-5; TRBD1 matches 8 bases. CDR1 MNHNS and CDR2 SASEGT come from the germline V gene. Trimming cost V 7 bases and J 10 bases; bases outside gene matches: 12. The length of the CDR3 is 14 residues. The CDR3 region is CASTGQELISPQHF. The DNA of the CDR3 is TGTGCCAGCACGGGACAGGAGCTAATCAGCCCCCAGCATTTT.

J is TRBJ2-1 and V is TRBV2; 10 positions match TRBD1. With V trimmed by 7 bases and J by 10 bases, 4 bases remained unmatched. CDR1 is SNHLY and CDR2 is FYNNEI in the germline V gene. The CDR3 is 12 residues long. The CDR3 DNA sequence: TGTGCCAGCACCCGGGACAGGGGCGAGCAGTTCTTC. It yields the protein CASTRDRGEQFF.

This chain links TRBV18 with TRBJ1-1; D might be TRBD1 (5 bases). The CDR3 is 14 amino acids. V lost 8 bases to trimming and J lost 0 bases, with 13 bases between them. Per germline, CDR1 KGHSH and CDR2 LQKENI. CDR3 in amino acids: CASIPGILNTEAFF. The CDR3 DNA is TGTGCCAGCATCCCAGGGATCCTGAACACTGAAGCTTTCTTT.

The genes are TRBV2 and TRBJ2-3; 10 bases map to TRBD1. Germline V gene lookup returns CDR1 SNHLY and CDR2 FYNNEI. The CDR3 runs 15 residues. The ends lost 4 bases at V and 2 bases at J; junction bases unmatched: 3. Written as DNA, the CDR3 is TGTGCCAGCAGTGGCGACAGGGGGCTCACAGATACGCAGTATTTT. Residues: CASSGDRGLTDTQYF.

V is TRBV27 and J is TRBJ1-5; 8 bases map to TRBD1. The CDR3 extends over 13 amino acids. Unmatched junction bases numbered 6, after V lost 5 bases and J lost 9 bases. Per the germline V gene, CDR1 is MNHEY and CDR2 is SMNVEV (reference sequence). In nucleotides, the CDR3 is TGTGCCAGCAGTGCCCCCGACAGGGGGCCCCAGCATTTT. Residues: CASSAPDRGPQHF.

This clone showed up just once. CDR3 coding DNA: TGTGCCAGTAGTATGGAGCTAGTCACAGATACGCAGTATTTT. As protein: CASSMELVTDTQYF. The J gene is TRBJ2-3, the V gene TRBV19, with D uncertain. This CDR3 region has 14 residues. V lost 3 bases, J lost 2 bases, and 9 bases lay in between. Germline CDR1 LNHDA, CDR2 SQIVND (reference sequence).

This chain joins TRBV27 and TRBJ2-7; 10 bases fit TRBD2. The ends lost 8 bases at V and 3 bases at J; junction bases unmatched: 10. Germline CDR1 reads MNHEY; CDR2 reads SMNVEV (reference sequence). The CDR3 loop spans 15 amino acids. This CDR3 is CASRAATSGRYEQYF. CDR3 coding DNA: TGTGCCAGCCGTGCGGCGACTAGCGGGCGCTACGAGCAGTACTTC.

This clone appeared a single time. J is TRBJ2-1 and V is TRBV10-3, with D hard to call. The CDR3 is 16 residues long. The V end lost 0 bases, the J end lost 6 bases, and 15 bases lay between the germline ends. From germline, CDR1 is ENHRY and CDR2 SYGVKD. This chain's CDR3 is CAISESTPGRPNEQFF. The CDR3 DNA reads TGTGCCATCAGTGAGTCGACTCCGGGCCGTCCCAATGAGCAGTTCTTC.

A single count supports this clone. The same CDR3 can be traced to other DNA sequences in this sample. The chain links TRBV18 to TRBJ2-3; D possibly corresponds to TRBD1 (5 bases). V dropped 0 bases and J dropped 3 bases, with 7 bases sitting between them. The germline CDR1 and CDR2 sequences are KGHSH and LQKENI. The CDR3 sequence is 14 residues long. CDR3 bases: TGTGCCAGCTCACCACCCCCAGGGACAGATACGCAGTATTTT. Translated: CASSPPPGTDTQYF.

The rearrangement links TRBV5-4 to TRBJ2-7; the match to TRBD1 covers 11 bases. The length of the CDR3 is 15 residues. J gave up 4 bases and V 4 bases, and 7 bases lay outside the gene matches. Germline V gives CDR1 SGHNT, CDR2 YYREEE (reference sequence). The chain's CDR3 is CASSPTRDRGYEQYF. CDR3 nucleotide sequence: TGTGCCAGCAGCCCCACAAGGGACAGGGGGTACGAGCAGTACTTC.

The CDR3 DNA reads as TGTGCCAGCAGTGAGGCACGGAGCAACACTGAAGCTTTCTTT. It translates to CASSEARSNTEAFF. This chain joins TRBV6-1 and TRBJ1-1; D is ambiguous. Trimming left V 3 bases short and J 2 bases short, with 10 bases between. The CDR3 has 14 residues. Germline assignment: CDR1 MNHNS and CDR2 SASEGT.

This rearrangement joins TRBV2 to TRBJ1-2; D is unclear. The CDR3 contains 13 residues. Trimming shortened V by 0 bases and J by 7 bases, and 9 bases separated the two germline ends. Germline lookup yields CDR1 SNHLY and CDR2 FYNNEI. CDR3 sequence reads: CASSEAASSGYTF. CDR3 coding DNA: TGTGCCAGCAGTGAAGCGGCTTCGAGTGGCTACACCTTC.

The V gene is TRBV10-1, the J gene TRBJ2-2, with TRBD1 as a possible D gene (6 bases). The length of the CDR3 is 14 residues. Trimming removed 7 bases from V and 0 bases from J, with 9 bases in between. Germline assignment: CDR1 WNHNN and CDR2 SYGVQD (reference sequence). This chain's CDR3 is CASTGQSNTGELFF. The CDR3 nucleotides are TGCGCCAGCACTGGACAGTCGAACACCGGGGAGCTGTTTTTT.

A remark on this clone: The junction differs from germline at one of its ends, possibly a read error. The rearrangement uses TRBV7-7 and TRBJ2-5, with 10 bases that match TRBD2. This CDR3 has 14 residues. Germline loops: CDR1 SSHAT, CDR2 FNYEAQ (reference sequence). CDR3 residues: CASIPGLAKETQYF. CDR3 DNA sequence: TGTGCTAGCATCCCGGGACTAGCGAAAGAGACCCAGTACTTC. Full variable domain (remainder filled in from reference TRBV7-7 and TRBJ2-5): GAGVSQSPRYKVTKRGQDVTLRCDPISSHATLYWYQQALGQGPEFLTYFNYEAQPDKSGLPSDRFSAERPEGSISTLTIQRTEQRDSAMYRCASIPGLAKETQYFGPGTRLLVL.

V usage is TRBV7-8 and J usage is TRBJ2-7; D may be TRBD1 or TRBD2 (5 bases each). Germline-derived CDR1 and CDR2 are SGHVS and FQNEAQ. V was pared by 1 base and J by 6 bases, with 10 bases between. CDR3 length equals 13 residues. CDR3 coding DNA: TGTGCCAGCAGCTTAGAGCTGAGGGGCGAGCAGTACTTC. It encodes CASSLELRGEQYF.

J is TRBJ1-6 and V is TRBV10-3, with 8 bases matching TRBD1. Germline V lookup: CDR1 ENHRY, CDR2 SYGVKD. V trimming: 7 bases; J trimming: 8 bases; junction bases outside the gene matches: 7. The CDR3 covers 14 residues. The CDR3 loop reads CAITQGAQDSPLHF. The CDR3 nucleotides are TGTGCCATCACCCAGGGGGCTCAAGATTCACCCCTCCACTTT.

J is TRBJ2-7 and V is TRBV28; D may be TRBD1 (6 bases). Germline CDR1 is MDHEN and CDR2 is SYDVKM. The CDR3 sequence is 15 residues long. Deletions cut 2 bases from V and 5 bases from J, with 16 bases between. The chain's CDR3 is CASSLESLGADEQYF. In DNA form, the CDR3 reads TGTGCCAGCAGTTTAGAGAGCCTGGGGGCCGACGAGCAGTACTTC.